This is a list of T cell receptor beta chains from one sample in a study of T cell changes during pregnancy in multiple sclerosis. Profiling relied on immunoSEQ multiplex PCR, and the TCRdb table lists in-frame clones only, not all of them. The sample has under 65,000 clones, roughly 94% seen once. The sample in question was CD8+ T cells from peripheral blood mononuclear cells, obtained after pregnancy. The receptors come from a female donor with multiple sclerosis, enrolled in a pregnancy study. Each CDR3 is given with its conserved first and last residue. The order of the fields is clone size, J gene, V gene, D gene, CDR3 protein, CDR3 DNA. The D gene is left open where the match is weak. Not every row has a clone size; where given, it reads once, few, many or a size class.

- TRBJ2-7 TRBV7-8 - CASSLRVSYEQYF TGTGCCAGCAGCCTCAGGGTGTCCTACGAGCAGTACTTC
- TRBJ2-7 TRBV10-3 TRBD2 CAISESWDYSYEQYF TGTGCCATCAGTGAGTCGTGGGACTATTCCTACGAGCAGTACTTC
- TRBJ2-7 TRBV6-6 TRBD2 CASSYGGSGMGEQYF TGTGCCAGCAGTTACGGCGGTAGCGGGATGGGTGAGCAGTACTTC
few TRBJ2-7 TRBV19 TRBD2 CASSNRASGPYEQYF TGTGCCAGTAGCAATAGGGCTAGCGGACCCTACGAGCAGTACTTC
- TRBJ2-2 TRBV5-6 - CASSLSGALTITGELFF TGTGCCAGCAGCTTATCAGGGGCGCTTACCATCACCGGGGAGCTGTTTTTT
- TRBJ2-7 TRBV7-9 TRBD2 CASSSSTSGNIPYEQYF TGTGCCAGCAGCTCCTCGACTAGCGGGAACATCCCCTACGAGCAGTACTTC
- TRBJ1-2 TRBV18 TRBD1 CASSPVGQGNYGYTF TGTGCCAGCTCACCAGTAGGACAGGGGAACTATGGCTACACCTTC
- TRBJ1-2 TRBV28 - CASSSSPLNGYTF TGTGCCAGCAGTTCCTCCCCGCTAAATGGCTACACCTTC
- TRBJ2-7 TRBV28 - CATLPSVSSYEQYF TGTGCCACCTTACCGAGCGTGAGCTCCTACGAGCAGTACTTC
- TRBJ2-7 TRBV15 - CATSRDLRGYEQYF TGTGCCACCAGCAGGGACCTTCGGGGGTACGAGCAGTACTTC
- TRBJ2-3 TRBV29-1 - CSVIQGRTDTQYF TGCAGCGTTATACAGGGTCGCACAGATACGCAGTATTTT
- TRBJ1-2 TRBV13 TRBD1 CASSGGTGGSTNYGYTF TGTGCCAGCAGCGGAGGGACAGGGGGCTCTACTAACTATGGCTACACCTTC
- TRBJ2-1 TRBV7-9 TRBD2 CASSSTSGVEQFF TGTGCCAGCAGCTCGACTAGCGGGGTTGAGCAGTTCTTC
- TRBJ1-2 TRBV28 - CASSFGGKEGYTF TGTGCCAGCAGTTTCGGAGGGAAGGAAGGCTACACCTTC
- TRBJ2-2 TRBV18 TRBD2 CASSPPGLAGVDTGELFF TGTGCCAGCTCACCACCGGGACTAGCGGGAGTGGACACCGGGGAGCTGTTTTTT
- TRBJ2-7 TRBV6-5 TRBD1 CASSYGQGATYEQYF TGTGCCAGCAGTTACGGACAGGGGGCGACCTACGAGCAGTACTTC
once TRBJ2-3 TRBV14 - CASSQVRGSSTDTQYF TGTGCCAGCAGCCAAGTTAGAGGTAGTAGCACAGATACGCAGTATTTT
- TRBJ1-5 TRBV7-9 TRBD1 CASSGTGGDQPQHF TGTGCCAGCAGCGGGACAGGGGGTGATCAGCCCCAGCATTTT
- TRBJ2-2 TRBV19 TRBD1 CASSSPGTGRTGELFF TGTGCCAGTAGCTCCCCCGGGACAGGGAGGACCGGGGAGCTGTTTTTT
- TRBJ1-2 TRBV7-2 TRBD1 CASSLIWDRTYGYTF TGTGCCAGCAGCTTAATCTGGGACAGAACCTATGGCTACACCTTC
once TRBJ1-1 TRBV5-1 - CASSSRAGSSTEAFF TGCGCCAGCAGCTCCAGGGCAGGGTCCAGCACTGAAGCTTTCTTT
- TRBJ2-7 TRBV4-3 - CASSQSGSGEQYF TGCGCCAGCAGCCAATCAGGATCCGGCGAGCAGTACTTC
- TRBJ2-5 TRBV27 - CASSLYGGQETQYF TGTGCCAGCAGTTTATACGGTGGCCAAGAGACCCAGTACTTC
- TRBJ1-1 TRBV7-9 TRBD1 CASRPQGQAFREAFF TGTGCCAGCAGGCCTCAGGGACAGGCGTTCCGGGAAGCTTTCTTT
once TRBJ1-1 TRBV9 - CASSVGQSMNTEAFF TGTGCCAGCAGCGTTGGACAGTCAATGAACACTGAAGCTTTCTTT